The 2 T cell receptor beta chains below were found in one sample sequenced in a study of blood T cell repertoires in COVID-19. Sequencing used immunoSEQ multiplex PCR; TCRdb keeps in-frame clones, though not all of them. The sample has about 100,000 clones; roughly 80% are singletons. Input material: peripheral blood. Receptors originate from a woman at least 80 years old with active or convalescent COVID-19.

J is TRBJ2-5 and V is TRBV25-1; 14 bases are shared with TRBD2. Germline V gives CDR1 MGHDK, CDR2 SYGVNS. J lost 5 bases, V lost 3 bases, and 5 bases had no gene match. This CDR3 comprises 16 residues. Written as DNA, the CDR3 is TGTGCCAGCAGTGATCCGGGACTAGCGGGAGTGGAGACCCAGTACTTC. Its translation: CASSDPGLAGVETQYF.

V and J are TRBV19 and TRBJ1-5, with no clear D. CDR1 is LNHDA, CDR2 SQIVND, per germline (reference sequence). Trimming shortened V by 7 bases and J by 1 base, and 14 bases separated the two germline ends. The CDR3 extends over 15 amino acids. The CDR3 loop is CASTMTRMSNQPQHF. CDR3 bases: TGTGCCAGTACAATGACGAGGATGAGCAATCAGCCCCAGCATTTT.